Below, 14 T cell receptor beta chains from the same sample are listed, as sequenced in a study of spatial heterogeneity in lung cancer. General study findings and limits: Tumor mutation count correlated with how many alpha and beta TCRs expanded intratumorally.

TCRdb re-analysed the 5' RACE reads in MiXCR, keeping a single row per CDR3 protein. Of several thousand distinct CDR3 sequences in the sample, 8.4% were seen once. This sample's time point: sample taken at primary tumor resection. No antigen has been assigned to these receptors. The sequenced sample was lung tumor tissue, obtained at surgery. The receptors were gathered from a female donor with early-stage non-small cell lung cancer.

This clonotype is labeled as medium-sized. The chain uses TRBV7-8 and TRBJ1-1, with a tentative D call TRBD1 (6 bases). Germline values: CDR1 SGHVS, CDR2 FQNEAQ. V was cut by 5 bases and J by 5 bases, with 15 bases left in between. The CDR3 length is 14 residues. DNA for the CDR3: TGTGCCAGCAGCCCCGCGGGGGGCGGGACTGAAGCTTTCTTT. Its translation: CASSPAGGGTEAFF. The full variable domain, in which reference TRBV7-8 and TRBJ1-1 provide the parts outside the CDR3, is GAGVSQSPRYKVAKRGQDVALRCDPISGHVSLFWYQQALGQGPEFLTYFQNEAQLDKSGLPSDRFFAERPEGSVSTLKIQRTQQEDSAVYLCASSPAGGGTEAFFGQGTRLTVV.

This clonotype was picked up many times. This chain uses TRBV2 with TRBJ2-1; D might be TRBD1 (5 bases). V was clipped by 2 bases and J by 9 bases, with 14 bases between them. Germline lookup yields CDR1 SNHLY and CDR2 FYNNEI. The CDR3 has 14 amino acids. The CDR3 spells CASSESPGWGEQFF. The CDR3 DNA sequence: TGTGCCAGCAGTGAATCACCAGGGTGGGGTGAGCAGTTCTTC. The whole variable domain, remainder taken from reference TRBV2 and TRBJ2-1, is EPEVTQTPSHQVTQMGQEVILRCVPISNHLYFYWYRQILGQKVEFLVSFYNNEISEKSEIFDDQFSVERPDGSNFTLKIRSTKLEDSAMYFCASSESPGWGEQFFGPGTRLTVL.

In this sample, this clonotype is medium-sized. V and J are TRBV7-6 and TRBJ2-5, with a weak D call TRBD2 (6 bases). CDR3 length: 15 residues. The V gene's germline CDR1 is SGHVS and CDR2 FNYEAQ. Between the trimmed V and J ends, which lost 5 bases and 5 bases, there was a span of 18 bases. This chain's CDR3 is CASSLVGTGTETQYF. In nucleotides, the CDR3 is TGTGCCAGCAGCCTGGTGGGGACGGGGACTGAGACCCAGTACTTC.

This clonotype is categorized as medium-sized. The chain uses TRBV11-2 and TRBJ2-3; TRBD2 matches 15 bases. Germline V gene data show CDR1 as SGHAT and CDR2 as FQNNGV. The CDR3 runs to 17 residues. Trimming removed 2 bases from V and 3 bases from J; junction bases left unmatched: 3. The DNA of the CDR3 is TGTGCCAGCAGCTTAAGGACTAGCGGGGGGGTAACAGATACGCAGTATTTT. This translates into CASSLRTSGGVTDTQYF.

This clonotype is judged medium-sized. This chain joins TRBV7-9 and TRBJ2-3; 7 bases are shared with TRBD2. The junction had 6 bases not matched to a gene; V was cut back by 5 bases and J by 13 bases. From germline, CDR1 is SEHNR and CDR2 FQNEAQ (reference sequence). The CDR3 runs 11 residues. CDR3 in amino acids: CASSPGTMEYF. DNA of the CDR3: TGTGCCAGCAGCCCCGGGACTATGGAGTATTTT.

In its sample, this clonotype was seen many times. The rearrangement links TRBV5-1 to TRBJ2-1; TRBD1 matches 9 bases. The CDR3 extends over 15 amino acids. Germline V gene sequence: CDR1 SGHRS, CDR2 YFSETQ. V shed 4 bases and J 4 bases; nucleotides not matched to a gene: 6. DNA of the CDR3: TGCGCCAGCAGCGGGGACAGGGTTTGGTACAATGAGCAGTTCTTC. Its translation: CASSGDRVWYNEQFF.

This clonotype was seen at least ten times. This chain links TRBV9 with TRBJ2-3; 10 positions agree with TRBD1. The CDR3 contains 16 residues. Trimming took 0 bases from V and 3 from J; bases not matched to a gene: 4. CDR1 SGDLS and CDR2 YYNGEE come from the germline V gene. The CDR3 region is CASSVADRGRTDTQYF. The CDR3 DNA sequence: TGTGCCAGCAGCGTAGCAGACAGGGGGCGGACAGATACGCAGTATTTT.

This clonotype was counted a few times. The J gene is TRBJ2-1, the V gene TRBV6-6; D perhaps matches TRBD2 (5 bases). Trimming cost V 6 bases and J 5 bases, with 8 bases left between them. The CDR3 spans 12 residues. Germline V gene lookup returns CDR1 MNHNY and CDR2 SVGAGI (reference sequence). The DNA for the CDR3 is TGTGCCAGCAGCCCCGGGAACAATGAGCAGTTCTTC. Translation: CASSPGNNEQFF.

By its share, this clonotype is medium-sized. V is TRBV3-1 and J is TRBJ1-2; 7 bases align to TRBD1. The CDR3 runs to 18 residues. Germline V lookup: CDR1 LGHDT, CDR2 YNNKEL (reference sequence). V dropped 1 base and J dropped 3; count of bases not matched to a gene: 14. The CDR3 nucleotides are TGTGCCAGCAGCCAAGGGAGGGGGCAGAGAACTGTCGACTATGGCTACACCTTC. It yields the protein CASSQGRGQRTVDYGYTF.

This CDR3 reads CSAAPSGGWTGELFF. The CDR3 DNA reads as TGCAGTGCTGCCCCGAGCGGGGGGTGGACCGGGGAGCTGTTTTTT. V and J are TRBV20-1 and TRBJ2-2, with 9 bases matching TRBD2. J gave up 5 bases and V 5 bases, and 9 bases lay outside the gene matches. Per germline, CDR1 DFQATT and CDR2 SNEGSKA (reference sequence). The CDR3 runs 15 residues.

A word on this clonotype: No conserved phenylalanine or tryptophan is present at the end of the CDR3, so a read error is the likely explanation. The chain has TRBV10-2 and TRBJ2-3, with a weak D call TRBD2 (7 bases). V lost 7 bases and J lost 1, with 21 bases in between. Germline-derived CDR1 and CDR2 are WSHSY and SAAADI. This CDR3 comprises 17 residues. The CDR3 here is CASTGLGRGPRTDTQYL. The CDR3 DNA is TGCGCCAGCACTGGCCTAGGGCGGGGGCCTCGCACAGATACGCAGTATTTA.

The chain joins TRBV20-1 to TRBJ2-7; no clear D. The V gene lost 1 base and the J gene lost 3 bases, with 4 bases spanning the gap. Germline values: CDR1 DFQATT, CDR2 SNEGSKA (reference sequence). The CDR3 runs 11 residues. The CDR3 loop is CSARASYEQYF. CDR3 coding DNA: TGCAGTGCTAGAGCAAGCTACGAGCAGTACTTC.

This clonotype has a handful of counts. For the CDR3, the DNA is TGTGCCAGCAGCCCCAGAACACCGAACCAAGAGACCCAGTACTTC. Protein: CASSPRTPNQETQYF. V and J are TRBV7-9 and TRBJ2-5; D remains ambiguous. This CDR3 spans 15 amino acids. Trimming took 5 bases from V and 0 from J, leaving 13 bases between them. Germline CDR1 and CDR2: SEHNR and FQNEAQ (reference sequence).

In this sample, this clonotype turned up a few times. The CDR3 DNA follows: TGCAGTCACGGCGTAGCGCAGCAAGAGACCCAGTACTTC. Translated, it gives CSHGVAQQETQYF. The chain combines TRBV20-1 with TRBJ2-5; tentative D call: TRBD2 (5 bases). Germline CDR1 is DFQATT and CDR2 is SNEGSKA (reference sequence). V lost 8 bases to trimming and J lost 2 bases, with 15 bases between them. The CDR3 length is 13 residues.